This TCR beta chain was sequenced for a study of blood T cell repertoires in COVID-19. From germline, CDR1 is MGHDK and CDR2 SYGVNS. V was cut by 4 bases and J by 0 bases, with 9 bases left in between. The CDR3 covers 14 residues. How the authors handled the data: Reference gene primers were amplified, and this amplification served to estimate nucleated cell counts. Profiled with immunoSEQ multiplex PCR; TCRdb holds only in-frame clones, not every one. That table furnishes V, J and clone size, whereas the DNA furnished D and trimming. The sample has fewer than 250,000 clones, about nine tenths seen once; the top ten hold approximately 7.3%.

Sequencing used PBMCs or T cells enriched from blood (not recorded which). V is TRBV25-1 and J is TRBJ1-1; unclear D gene. This sequence was found in a man between 25 and 39 years old in a cohort exposed to, infected with or recovered from COVID-19 (not recorded which). The CDR3 DNA reads as TGTGCCAGCAGTGCAACCAGGATGAACACTGAAGCTTTCTTT. Translated: CASSATRMNTEAFF. Full variable domain (outside the CDR3, taken from reference TRBV25-1 and TRBJ1-1): EADIYQTPRYLVIGTGKKITLECSQTMGHDKMYWYQQDPGMELHLIHYSYGVNSTEKGDLSSESTVSRIRTEHFPLTLESARPSHTSQYLCASSATRMNTEAFFGQGTRLTVV.